Listed here are 29 T cell receptor beta chains from one sample, sequenced in a study of blood T cell repertoires in COVID-19. Libraries were prepared by immunoSEQ multiplex PCR; TCRdb keeps only in-frame clonotypes and omits some of them. Counted here are about 77,000 clones, 75% to 90% occurring once; the ten biggest clones make up 4% to 5.5%. The sequencing sample was made of peripheral blood. Receptor source: a woman in her sixties or seventies with acute or convalescent COVID-19.

The V and J genes are TRBV10-3 and TRBJ1-2; D unresolved. V dropped 2 bases and J dropped 8 bases, with 9 bases sitting between them. The CDR3 length is 12 residues. CDR1 and CDR2 (germline): ENHRY, SYGVKD. The CDR3 bases are TGTGCCATCAGTGAGCAGACCGGGGGCTACACCTTC. Amino acids: CAISEQTGGYTF.

This clone was counted between two and nine times. The chain links TRBV5-6 to TRBJ2-3; TRBD2 might be the D (6 bases). The ends were cut back, 4 bases at V and 2 bases at J, with 20 bases in the middle. Germline CDR1 SGHDT, CDR2 YYEEEE. The CDR3 length is 17 residues. CDR3 loop: CASSPGDDDGNTDTQYF. CDR3 bases: TGTGCCAGCAGCCCGGGAGATGACGATGGGAACACAGATACGCAGTATTTT.

The chain employs TRBV7-6 and TRBJ2-5; D is ambiguous. Germline loops: CDR1 SGHVS, CDR2 FNYEAQ. This CDR3 has 14 amino acids. The ends were cut back, 0 bases at V and 9 bases at J, with 14 bases in the middle. The CDR3 DNA reads TGTGCCAGCAGCTTAGCAGTGAGCGTGACCCCCCAGTACTTC. Translating gives CASSLAVSVTPQYF.

The J gene is TRBJ1-5, the V gene TRBV6-5, with a possible D match to TRBD1 (6 bases). Per germline, CDR1 MNHEY and CDR2 SVGAGI. V was shortened by 4 bases and J by 4 bases, with 8 bases between the two germline ends. The CDR3 contains 13 residues. The CDR3 loop reads CASSFRGNQPQHF. CDR3 DNA sequence: TGTGCCAGCAGTTTCAGGGGAAATCAGCCCCAGCATTTT.

This chain joins TRBV12-3 or TRBV12-4 and TRBJ1-5; D perhaps matches TRBD1 (5 bases). There are 12 residues in the CDR3. Trimming stripped 3 bases from V and 9 bases from J, with 9 bases between. The CDR3 spells CASSFGAGPQHF. CDR3 sequence (DNA): TGTGCCAGCAGTTTTGGGGCCGGGCCCCAGCATTTT.

The CDR3 reads CAISVGLAGANTGELFF. The CDR3 bases are TGTGCCATCAGTGTGGGACTAGCGGGTGCGAACACCGGGGAGCTGTTTTTT. V and J are TRBV10-3 and TRBJ2-2; 12 nucleotides align to TRBD2. The germline gives CDR1 ENHRY, CDR2 SYGVKD. V gave up 4 bases and J gave up 0 bases; unmatched junction bases: 3. The CDR3 is 17 residues long.

V usage is TRBV25-1 and J usage is TRBJ2-5; D is perhaps TRBD1 (6 bases). CDR1 MGHDK and CDR2 SYGVNS come from the germline V gene. The CDR3 runs to 15 residues. Trimming pared 5 bases from V and 2 bases from J, leaving 15 bases between. This CDR3 is CASSLWTVEQETQYF. The CDR3 coding sequence is TGTGCCAGCAGTCTCTGGACAGTGGAGCAAGAGACCCAGTACTTC. The full variable domain, in which reference TRBV25-1 and TRBJ2-5 provide the parts outside the CDR3, is EADIYQTPRYLVIGTGKKITLECSQTMGHDKMYWYQQDPGMELHLIHYSYGVNSTEKGDLSSESTVSRIRTEHFPLTLESARPSHTSQYLCASSLWTVEQETQYFGPGTRLLVL.

This chain joins TRBV15 and TRBJ2-7; D remains unclear. Trimming stripped 2 bases from V and 3 bases from J, with 5 bases between. In germline, CDR1 is LNHNV, CDR2 YYDKDF (reference sequence). The CDR3 runs to 12 residues. The CDR3 here is CATSRQNYEQYF. CDR3 nucleotide sequence: TGTGCCACCAGCAGACAAAACTACGAGCAGTACTTC.

By frequency in the sample, this clone is medium-sized. The J gene is TRBJ1-1, the V gene TRBV6-5; D is undetermined. Between the trimmed V and J ends, which lost 8 bases and 4 bases, there was a span of 17 bases. The CDR3 totals 14 residues. Per germline, CDR1 MNHEY and CDR2 SVGAGI. The CDR3 loop reads CASHNREASTEAFF. CDR3 in DNA: TGTGCCAGCCATAATCGAGAGGCCAGCACTGAAGCTTTCTTT.

The chain combines TRBV6-5 with TRBJ2-3; D might be TRBD2 (6 bases). V was pared by 8 bases and J by 4 bases, with 13 bases between. CDR3 length: 13 residues. CDR1 and CDR2 (germline): MNHEY, SVGAGI. For the CDR3, the DNA is TGTGCCAGCTTAAAAGGAGGGGCAGATACGCAGTATTTT. Its translation: CASLKGGADTQYF.

V and J are TRBV3-1 (or the pseudogene TRBV3-2) and TRBJ2-1; 8 nucleotides line up with TRBD2. The CDR3 is 17 amino acids. The V gene end was trimmed by 5 bases and the J gene end by 3 bases; junction bases not matched to a gene: 12. Germline CDR1 LGHDT, CDR2 YNNKEL (reference sequence). The CDR3 DNA reads as TGTGCCAGCAGCTCGATATACGGGGGGGCGGGCTACAATGAGCAGTTCTTC. Its protein is CASSSIYGGAGYNEQFF.

The chain is built from TRBV4-2 and TRBJ1-5; TRBD1 matches at 9 bases. The CDR3 spans 19 residues. Unmatched junction bases numbered 13, after V lost 2 bases and J lost 2 bases. In germline, CDR1 is LGHNA, CDR2 YNFKEQ. In DNA, the CDR3 is TGTGCCAGCAGCCAACAAGCCGGGACAGGGACCGGAGGCAATCAGCCCCAGCATTTT. Its translation is CASSQQAGTGTGGNQPQHF.

This chain connects TRBV7-2 to TRBJ2-5, with 10 bases that match TRBD2. J was trimmed by 0 bases and V by 5 bases; bases with no gene match: 0. Germline V lookup: CDR1 SGHTA, CDR2 FQGNSA. The length of the CDR3 is 14 residues. The CDR3 nucleotides read TGTGCCAGCAGCGGGACTAGCGACCAAGAGACCCAGTACTTC. This translates into CASSGTSDQETQYF.

The gene calls are TRBV1 and TRBJ1-2; TRBD1, the table's D call, was not compared with the DNA. TRBV1 constitutes a pseudogene. The CDR3 is 16 residues long. DNA of the CDR3: TGCACCAGCAGCCAAGATGGGGACAGCAAAGGCTATGGCTACACCTTC. Its protein product is CTSSQDGDSKGYGYTF.

The V call is TRBV5-1, the J call TRBJ2-3, with D maybe TRBD1 (5 bases). Trimming cost V 5 bases and J 0 bases, with 10 bases left between them. Per the germline V gene, CDR1 is SGHRS and CDR2 is YFSETQ. This CDR3 is 14 amino acids long. CDR3 protein: CASSTTASTDTQYF. In DNA form, the CDR3 reads TGCGCCAGCAGTACGACAGCTAGCACAGATACGCAGTATTTT.

The CDR3 loop is CASAYSTGGRMGYGYTF. CDR3 DNA: TGTGCCAGCGCTTATTCGACAGGTGGTCGAATGGGCTATGGCTACACCTTC. The chain employs TRBV3-1 (or the pseudogene TRBV3-2) and TRBJ1-2, with TRBD1 as a possible D gene (6 bases). The CDR3 spans 17 residues. Looked up from germline, CDR1 is LGHDT and CDR2 is YNNKEL (reference sequence). The V and J ends lost 8 bases and 4 bases respectively, with 26 bases between them.

The chain combines TRBV11-2 with TRBJ2-1; 9 bases fit TRBD2. Germline trimming cut 0 bases from V and 5 bases from J; bases unmatched to any gene: 5. The germline CDR1 and CDR2 sequences are SGHAT and FQNNGV. The length of the CDR3 is 16 residues. This CDR3 is CASSLEASGVHNEQFF. In DNA form, the CDR3 reads TGTGCCAGCAGCTTAGAGGCTAGCGGGGTACACAATGAGCAGTTCTTC.

The rearrangement uses TRBV19 and TRBJ1-5, with D unclear. The V end was cut by 5 bases, the J end by 0 bases, with 14 bases between. CDR1 is LNHDA and CDR2 is SQIVND in the germline V gene (reference sequence). The CDR3 extends over 16 amino acids. The CDR3 sequence: CASSVRQQNSNQPQHF. The CDR3, as DNA: TGTGCCAGTAGTGTGAGGCAGCAAAATAGCAATCAGCCCCAGCATTTT.

The gene calls are TRBV6-2 or TRBV6-3 and TRBJ2-2; TRBD2 matches at 11 bases. The CDR3 covers 16 residues. V dropped 5 bases and J dropped 4; count of bases not matched to a gene: 6. The germline CDR1 and CDR2 sequences are MNHEY and SVGEGT. This CDR3 is CASSLGLAAPTGELFF. The CDR3 nucleotides are TGTGCCAGCAGTCTGGGACTAGCGGCGCCCACCGGGGAGCTGTTTTTT.

The chain uses TRBV7-2 and TRBJ1-1, with TRBD1 identical over 8 bases. The CDR3 is 12 amino acids. Germline loops: CDR1 SGHTA, CDR2 FQGNSA. The ends lost 3 bases at V and 7 bases at J; junction bases unmatched: 1. CDR3 residues: CASSLDRDEAFF. The CDR3 nucleotides read TGTGCCAGCAGCTTGGACAGGGATGAAGCTTTCTTT.

This clone has just one count. In DNA, the CDR3 is TGTGCCAGCAGTGCCCGTGGACAGCTCACCGGGGAGCTGTTTTTT. Its translation is CASSARGQLTGELFF. The chain employs TRBV2 and TRBJ2-2; possibly TRBD1 for D (6 bases). Germline V gene lookup returns CDR1 SNHLY and CDR2 FYNNEI. This CDR3 has 15 residues. V was cut by 4 bases and J by 4 bases, with 13 bases left in between. The full variable domain, with the rest looked up from reference TRBV2 and TRBJ2-2, is EPEVTQTPSHQVTQMGQEVILRCVPISNHLYFYWYRQILGQKVEFLVSFYNNEISEKSEIFDDQFSVERPDGSNFTLKIRSTKLEDSAMYFCASSARGQLTGELFFGEGSRLTVL.

The chain combines TRBV24-1 with TRBJ2-1, with D unclear. The CDR3 length is 12 residues. V gave up 4 bases and J gave up 4 bases, with 4 bases separating them. CDR1 and CDR2 from the germline V gene are KGHDR and SFDVKD. The CDR3 nucleotides are TGTGCCACCAGTGACAGATACAATGAGCAGTTCTTC. Protein product: CATSDRYNEQFF.

The CDR3 region has the DNA TGTGCCACCAGTGATAAGACAGGGCCGCACACTGAAGCTTTCTTT. Translation gives CATSDKTGPHTEAFF. This chain links TRBV24-1 with TRBJ1-1; 7 positions agree with TRBD1. With V trimmed by 3 bases and J by 3 bases, 6 bases remained unmatched. Germline values: CDR1 KGHDR, CDR2 SFDVKD. The CDR3 totals 15 residues.

Here the CDR3 DNA reads TGTGCCAGCAGCTTAAGTGGGCAAACAATCGCTGAAGCTTTCTTT. It yields the protein CASSLSGQTIAEAFF. This rearrangement joins TRBV11-2 to TRBJ1-1, with D hard to call. V was shortened by 2 bases and J by 6 bases, with 16 bases between the two germline ends. The CDR3 loop spans 15 amino acids. CDR1 is SGHAT and CDR2 is FQNNGV in the germline V gene.

The chain carries TRBV25-1 and TRBJ1-2, with D possibly being TRBD1 (5 bases). V was clipped by 4 bases and J by 2 bases, with 8 bases between them. Germline-derived CDR1 and CDR2 are MGHDK and SYGVNS. The CDR3 totals 13 residues. As DNA, the CDR3 is TGTGCCAGCAGTGCAGGGTCCAACTATGGCTACACCTTC. Translation gives CASSAGSNYGYTF.

The CDR3 DNA follows: TGCGCCAGCAGCCCCCAGTTGGCGGGTAACACCGGGGAGCTGTTTTTT. Its protein is CASSPQLAGNTGELFF. The chain has TRBV5-1 and TRBJ2-2, with D perhaps TRBD2 (5 bases). Trimming took 4 bases from V and 2 from J, leaving 15 bases between them. The germline gives CDR1 SGHRS, CDR2 YFSETQ. The CDR3 spans 16 residues.

This clone showed up just once. The chain links TRBV7-2 to TRBJ1-5; D is undetermined. V was shortened by 5 bases and J by 5 bases, with 10 bases between the two germline ends. Germline CDR1 reads SGHTA; CDR2 reads FQGNSA. The CDR3 extends over 13 amino acids. The CDR3 reads CASSSGSHQPQHF. The CDR3 DNA is TGTGCCAGCAGCAGCGGGTCCCATCAGCCCCAGCATTTT. Full variable domain (remainder filled in from reference TRBV7-2 and TRBJ1-5): GAGVSQSPSNKVTEKGKDVELRCDPISGHTALYWYRQSLGQGLEFLIYFQGNSAPDKSGLPSDRFSAERTGGSVSTLTIQRTQQEDSAVYLCASSSGSHQPQHFGDGTRLSIL.

This CDR3 is CASSPRRGPNTEAFF. CDR3 DNA: TGTGCCAGCAGCCCTCGCAGGGGGCCGAACACTGAAGCTTTCTTT. This chain uses TRBV7-9 with TRBJ1-1, with 8 bases matching TRBD1. Germline assignment: CDR1 SEHNR and CDR2 FQNEAQ (reference sequence). The CDR3 runs 15 residues. The ends lost 5 bases at V and 1 base at J; junction bases unmatched: 6.

This CDR3 is CASSFQGFDPYGYTF. In DNA form, the CDR3 reads TGTGCCAGCAGTTTCCAGGGGTTCGACCCCTATGGCTACACCTTC. This rearrangement joins TRBV27 to TRBJ1-2; TRBD1 is a possible D gene (6 bases). V was trimmed by 3 bases and J by 4 bases, leaving 15 bases between them. Germline CDR1 MNHEY, CDR2 SMNVEV (reference sequence). The CDR3 is 15 residues long.